This record covers a single T cell receptor beta chain. Its antigen remains unidentified. The repertoire was sequenced with immunoSEQ multiplex PCR; TCRdb's copy has only in-frame clones and lacks some. The data show 150,000 to 190,000 clones, about 91% seen once. This entry comes from a study of radiation and T cells in renal cell carcinoma. Turning to the study itself: Nephrectomy followed 15 Gy stereotactic body radiation by 4 weeks. Regarding the study as a whole: Pretreatment tumor biopsies were lacking, so baseline clonotypes are unknown.

Documented time point: blood 2 weeks post-SBRT. Treatment reported: 15 Gy SBRT to primary tumor, nephrectomy 4 weeks later. Radiation-treated patients gave blood at baseline, week 2 and week 4. The TCR comes from a woman aged 45-59 years with renal cell carcinoma. The material was blood, obtained from a patient whose treatment included radiotherapy and nephrectomy.

CDR3 nucleotide sequence: TGCGCCAGCAGCTTAGGGTACACGAGCACCAGGGCCTACGAGCAGTACTTC. This gives the protein CASSLGYTSTRAYEQYF. The rearrangement uses TRBV5-1 and TRBJ2-7, with D perhaps matching TRBD1 (5 bases). The CDR3 loop spans 17 amino acids. V was clipped by 2 bases and J by 2 bases, with 20 bases between them. CDR1 is SGHRS and CDR2 is YFSETQ in the germline V gene.